This T cell receptor (beta chain) is from a study of response to subunit inactivated influenza vaccine. Points from the study as a whole: T cells newly recruited by each seasonal influenza vaccination are few, the authors suggested.

This clonotype appeared a few times. What it recognizes is unknown. TCRdb reanalysed the RT-PCR reads using MiXCR and keeps one entry per CDR3 protein. The table records 650,000 to 800,000 distinct CDR3 sequences, around 14% of them present only once. V was shortened by 3 bases and J by 5 bases, with 18 bases between the two germline ends. The CDR3 is made up of 17 amino acids. The germline gives CDR1 KGHDR, CDR2 SFDVKD. The TCR originated in a man aged 45-65 years who received an inactivated influenza vaccine. This sample comprised PBMCs from blood, obtained about 14 days before vaccination. The rearrangement uses TRBV24-1 and TRBJ2-2; the D gene is possibly TRBD1 (6 bases). The CDR3 DNA follows: TGTGCCACCAGTGATCACAAGACAGGTGGGGCTACCGGGGAGCTGTTTTTT. Translated, it gives CATSDHKTGGATGELFF.